The 26 T cell receptor beta chains listed next were all sequenced from one sample in a study of blood T cell repertoires in COVID-19. Some clones are missing from TCRdb's copy, which holds only in-frame ones; the method was immunoSEQ multiplex PCR. The sample includes about 80,000 clones, around 79% of them seen just once. Source material: peripheral blood. The receptors come from a man older than 75 with acute or convalescent COVID-19.

This rearrangement joins TRBV5-1 to TRBJ1-1, with no clear D. Germline V gives CDR1 SGHRS, CDR2 YFSETQ. CDR3 length: 16 residues. Trimming pared 4 bases from V and 0 bases from J, leaving 16 bases between. CDR3 bases: TGCGCCAGCAGCGAGACGGTTGGGAGCATGAACACTGAAGCTTTCTTT. This codes for CASSETVGSMNTEAFF.

This rearrangement joins TRBV5-1 to TRBJ2-2, with D possibly matching TRBD2 (5 bases). CDR3 length equals 15 residues. Per germline, CDR1 SGHRS and CDR2 YFSETQ. V lost 4 bases, J lost 2 bases, and 12 bases lay in between. CDR3 in DNA: TGCGCCAGCAGCCCTAGCTCCCTTAACACCGGGGAGCTGTTTTTT. Its protein product is CASSPSSLNTGELFF.

The gene calls are TRBV6-5 and TRBJ2-4; TRBD1 agrees at 8 bases. The junction had 4 bases not matched to a gene; V was cut back by 6 bases and J by 3 bases. The CDR3 spans 14 residues. The germline gives CDR1 MNHEY, CDR2 SVGAGI. The CDR3 protein is CASSQTGVKNIQYF. In nucleotides, the CDR3 is TGTGCCAGCAGCCAGACAGGGGTCAAAAACATTCAGTACTTC.

The chain uses TRBV9 and TRBJ1-1, with TRBD1 matching 7 bases. V lost 0 bases, J lost 6 bases, and 5 bases stayed unmatched. The germline gives CDR1 SGDLS, CDR2 YYNGEE. This CDR3 has 14 residues. This chain's CDR3 is CASSVEGTGAEAFF. The CDR3 DNA reads as TGTGCCAGCAGCGTAGAAGGAACAGGGGCTGAAGCTTTCTTT.

The chain uses TRBV5-5 and TRBJ2-7; D possibly corresponds to TRBD2 (6 bases). This CDR3 has 15 amino acids. Trimming pared 0 bases from V and 4 bases from J, leaving 14 bases between. In germline, CDR1 is SGHKS, CDR2 YYEKEE (reference sequence). CDR3 DNA: TGTGCCAGCAGCTTGGCCGGGGGACGAGAATACGAGCAGTACTTC. Its protein product is CASSLAGGREYEQYF.

J is TRBJ2-7 and V is TRBV5-8; TRBD1 matches 11 bases. CDR1 and CDR2 (germline): SGHTS, YDEGEE. CDR3 size: 16 residues. V was pared by 2 bases and J by 3 bases, with 7 bases of the junction left unmatched. CDR3 sequence (DNA): TGTGCCAGCAGCTTACGACCCGGGACAGGGGGCTACGAGCAGTACTTC. Residues: CASSLRPGTGGYEQYF.

The chain couples TRBV30 to TRBJ1-6; 7 nucleotides align to TRBD1. V lost 3 bases, J lost 9 bases, and 5 bases stayed unmatched. CDR3 length: 13 residues. CDR1 is GTSNPN, CDR2 SVGIG, per germline (reference sequence). CDR3 residues: CAWSEAGGSPLHF. The CDR3 DNA sequence: TGTGCCTGGAGCGAAGCAGGGGGTTCACCCCTCCACTTT.

This sequence joins TRBV6-5 and TRBJ1-5; unclear D gene. Trimming shortened V by 2 bases and J by 6 bases, and 8 bases separated the two germline ends. This CDR3 has 13 amino acids. Germline V gene data show CDR1 as MNHEY and CDR2 as SVGAGI. The CDR3 DNA is TGTGCCAGCAGTTACAGGCGGGGTCAGCCCCAGCATTTT. Protein product: CASSYRRGQPQHF.

The J gene is TRBJ1-5, the V gene TRBV4-1; 7 bases are shared with TRBD1. Germline CDR1 reads MGHRA; CDR2 reads YSYEKL. The CDR3 sequence is 19 residues long. The V and J ends lost 4 bases and 4 bases, in that order; junction bases with no gene match: 19. The DNA for the CDR3 is TGCGCCAGCAGCCCTACAGGGGTCGGAAGGCCCGAAAAAAATCAGCCCCAGCATTTT. Its protein product is CASSPTGVGRPEKNQPQHF.

The V gene is TRBV3-1 (or the pseudogene TRBV3-2), the J gene TRBJ1-4; D is uncertain. V lost 0 bases to trimming and J lost 5 bases, with 13 bases between them. The CDR3 loop spans 16 amino acids. CDR1 and CDR2 from the germline V gene are LGHDT and YNNKEL (reference sequence). As DNA, the CDR3 is TGTGCCAGCAGCCAAGATCTCCCCGGAGAGAATGAAAAACTGTTTTTT. This codes for CASSQDLPGENEKLFF.

The genes are TRBV5-4 and TRBJ1-1; D possibly corresponds to TRBD1 (6 bases). V lost 4 bases and J 10 bases, leaving 17 bases between the germline ends. Germline V lookup: CDR1 SGHNT, CDR2 YYREEE (reference sequence). The CDR3 length is 13 residues. The CDR3 spells CASSMGRQAGAFF. DNA for the CDR3: TGTGCCAGCAGCATGGGACGACAGGCGGGAGCTTTCTTT.

This sequence joins TRBV7-9 and TRBJ1-1; TRBD1 matches 8 bases. V lost 5 bases, J lost 1 base, and 3 bases stayed unmatched. This CDR3 region has 14 residues. CDR1 SEHNR and CDR2 FQNEAQ come from the germline V gene (reference sequence). The CDR3 reads CASSIGQGNTEAFF. CDR3 nucleotides: TGTGCCAGCAGCATAGGACAGGGGAACACTGAAGCTTTCTTT.

The genes are TRBV27 and TRBJ2-7; 14 bases fit TRBD2. Germline loops: CDR1 MNHEY, CDR2 SMNVEV (reference sequence). CDR3 length: 14 amino acids. The ends lost 5 bases at V and 8 bases at J; junction bases unmatched: 5. CDR3 nucleotides: TGTGCCAGCAGTCTCGGACTAGCGGGGGGTAAGCAGTACTTC. Amino acid sequence: CASSLGLAGGKQYF.

The CDR3 loop reads CASKEARQRVNSPLHF. The DNA of the CDR3 is TGTGCCAGTAAGGAGGCCAGGCAAAGGGTGAATTCACCCCTCCACTTT. J is TRBJ1-6 and V is TRBV19; D remains ambiguous. Trimming removed 7 bases from V and 7 bases from J, with 20 bases in between. Germline V gene data show CDR1 as LNHDA and CDR2 as SQIVND (reference sequence). CDR3 length: 16 amino acids.

This clone came up once. The chain links TRBV9 to TRBJ2-5; tentative D call: TRBD2 (6 bases). Germline V gene data show CDR1 as SGDLS and CDR2 as YYNGEE. Trimming cost V 3 bases and J 4 bases, with 16 bases left between them. This CDR3 spans 15 amino acids. CDR3 nucleotides: TGTGCCAGCAGCGACCCGACTAGTTTGAGAGAGACCCAGTACTTC. Translated, it gives CASSDPTSLRETQYF.

The genes are TRBV25-1 and TRBJ1-4, with no clear D. This CDR3 spans 15 amino acids. Germline-derived CDR1 and CDR2 are MGHDK and SYGVNS. V was trimmed by 1 base and J by 8 bases, leaving 14 bases between them. CDR3 sequence: CASSEFRGIGEKLFF. The CDR3 region has the DNA TGTGCCAGCAGTGAATTCCGGGGTATAGGAGAAAAACTGTTTTTT. The full variable domain, with the rest looked up from reference TRBV25-1 and TRBJ1-4, is EADIYQTPRYLVIGTGKKITLECSQTMGHDKMYWYQQDPGMELHLIHYSYGVNSTEKGDLSSESTVSRIRTEHFPLTLESARPSHTSQYLCASSEFRGIGEKLFFGSGTQLSVL.

This clone was counted between two and nine times. The rearrangement joins TRBV20-1 to TRBJ2-5, with TRBD1 matching over 7 bases. From germline, CDR1 is DFQATT and CDR2 SNEGSKA (reference sequence). After removal of 5 bases from V and 5 bases from J, the junction contained 2 bases not matched to a gene. The CDR3 consists of 11 residues. The CDR3 spells CSADRVETQYF. CDR3 DNA sequence: TGCAGTGCTGACAGGGTTGAGACCCAGTACTTC.

The chain recombines TRBV15 with TRBJ1-5, with 10 positions matching TRBD1. This CDR3 spans 17 amino acids. Germline CDR1 is LNHNV and CDR2 is YYDKDF (reference sequence). Trimming at V came to 0 bases and at J to 3 bases, leaving 5 bases not matched to a gene. The CDR3, as DNA: TGTGCCACCAGCAGAGATCTGGGGACAGGGGACAATCAGCCCCAGCATTTT. As protein: CATSRDLGTGDNQPQHF.

The chain couples TRBV7-8 to TRBJ1-1, with 7 bases identical to TRBD1. The J segment lost 14 bases and the V segment lost 0 bases, leaving 9 bases of the junction unmatched. The CDR3 consists of 13 residues. CDR1 is SGHVS, CDR2 FQNEAQ, per germline. CDR3 sequence reads: CASSLAVDRAAFF. CDR3 DNA sequence: TGTGCCAGCAGCTTAGCGGTAGACAGGGCCGCCTTCTTT. The variable domain in full, with the rest retrieved from reference TRBV7-8 and TRBJ1-1, is GAGVSQSPRYKVAKRGQDVALRCDPISGHVSLFWYQQALGQGPEFLTYFQNEAQLDKSGLPSDRFFAERPEGSVSTLKIQRTQQEDSAVYLCASSLAVDRAAFFGQGTRLTVV.

The rearrangement joins TRBV7-2 to TRBJ1-1, with unresolved D. CDR3 size: 14 residues. CDR1 and CDR2 from the germline V gene are SGHTA and FQGNSA. Trimming removed 4 bases at V and 0 bases at J, with 9 bases between. The CDR3 DNA sequence: TGTGCCAGCAGCTCCCTTACAGTGAACACTGAAGCTTTCTTT. Its protein is CASSSLTVNTEAFF.

The CDR3 loop reads CASGNRGVNSPLHF. In DNA, the CDR3 is TGTGCCAGCGGAAACAGGGGGGTAAATTCACCCCTCCACTTT. The chain joins TRBV6-4 to TRBJ1-6; 8 bases fit TRBD1. The CDR3 is 14 residues long. The V and J ends lost 8 bases and 7 bases, in that order; junction bases with no gene match: 7. CDR1 and CDR2 (germline): MRHNA, SNTAGT.

The V and J genes are TRBV27 and TRBJ2-4, with TRBD1 matching over 8 bases. The CDR3 consists of 14 residues. With V trimmed by 7 bases and J by 1 base, 3 bases remained unmatched. Germline V gene sequence: CDR1 MNHEY, CDR2 SMNVEV (reference sequence). The CDR3 DNA is TGTGCCAGCACAGGGGGCACGGCCAAAAACATTCAGTACTTC. Translating it yields CASTGGTAKNIQYF.

The chain combines TRBV28 with TRBJ1-2, with TRBD1 matching over 11 bases. Germline trimming cut 6 bases from V and 7 bases from J; bases unmatched to any gene: 10. This CDR3 has 15 residues. The germline gives CDR1 MDHEN, CDR2 SYDVKM. The CDR3 sequence: CASSRLGTGGGGYTF. In nucleotides, the CDR3 is TGTGCCAGCAGCCGACTGGGGACAGGGGGAGGTGGCTACACCTTC.

V is TRBV10-2 and J is TRBJ2-6; D possibly corresponds to TRBD2 (5 bases). V lost 0 bases and J lost 4, with 10 bases in between. Germline assignment: CDR1 WSHSY and CDR2 SAAADI. The CDR3 is made up of 16 amino acids. The CDR3 is CASSESTGEGANVLTF. The CDR3 region has the DNA TGCGCCAGCAGTGAGTCGACCGGGGAAGGGGCCAACGTCCTGACTTTC.

This clone was recorded once. V and J are TRBV24-1 and TRBJ1-3; TRBD1 matches 9 bases. After removal of 0 bases from V and 6 bases from J, the junction contained 11 bases not matched to a gene. The CDR3 contains 18 residues. The germline CDR1 and CDR2 sequences are KGHDR and SFDVKD. The CDR3 nucleotides read TGTGCCACCAGTGATTTGACCCTGGGACAGGGAGGTACAAACACCATATATTTT. Amino acid sequence: CATSDLTLGQGGTNTIYF.

The CDR3 protein is CATSDPGQGGDTQYF. The DNA of the CDR3 is TGTGCCACCAGTGACCCGGGACAGGGTGGGGATACGCAGTATTTT. V gene TRBV24-1 combines with J gene TRBJ2-3; 9 bases fit TRBD1. The germline CDR1 and CDR2 sequences are KGHDR and SFDVKD. Unmatched junction bases numbered 7, after V lost 4 bases and J lost 6 bases. The CDR3 has 15 residues.